This T cell receptor beta chain was sequenced during a study of beta chain features in type 1 diabetes. This CDR3 spans 15 amino acids. The V end lost 7 bases, the J end lost 0 bases, and 15 bases lay between the germline ends. CDR1 is MDHEN and CDR2 is SYDVKM in the germline V gene. Reverse transcribing all isolated RNA meant expressed TCRB transcripts were sequenced. Roughly 3.7 million reads, on average, came from each naive, central memory and regulatory T cell sample. Some clones are missing from TCRdb's copy, which holds only in-frame ones; the method was immunoSEQ multiplex PCR. The table records 250,000 to 350,000 clones, more than 13% of them present only once. General study points: Significant though moderate, a shortening of TCRB CDR3s appeared in all four CD4+ subsets of Type 1 diabetes patients.

About this clone: Its antigen is as yet unknown.

The sequence was collected from a man between 25 and 39 years old with type 1 diabetes. Material: naive CD4+ T cells from blood. V is TRBV28 and J is TRBJ1-2; D unclear. CDR3 bases: TGTGCCAGCATCCCTTTTTTGAGGGCTAACTATGGCTACACCTTC. It is translated as CASIPFLRANYGYTF.